Reported below is one T cell receptor (beta chain). The record originates from a study of blood T cells in healthy people across ages. The use of a sample-barcoded 5' primer and a J-beta primer mix characterized a second PCR of roughly 6 to 11 cycles. A single record per CDR3 protein comes from TCRdb applying MiXCR to the 5' RACE reads. The sample consists of fewer than 600,000 distinct CDR3 sequences, roughly a quarter of them appearing once. V lost 5 bases to trimming and J lost 2 bases, with 12 bases between them. CDR1 is SGHVS and CDR2 is FQNEAQ in the germline V gene. The CDR3 is made up of 14 amino acids. The same data also went into a second study, on T cells of mothers and their children.

The J gene is TRBJ1-2, the V gene TRBV7-8, with D uncertain. The material sequenced was blood. This sequence was found in a boy aged 2 to 10 in good health. CDR3 in DNA: TGTGCCAGCAGCCTACGGGCTCCCAACTATGGCTACACCTTC. This codes for CASSLRAPNYGYTF.